This entry features one T cell receptor (beta chain) sequence. This sample was included in a study of shared clonotypes between healthy human individuals. V was trimmed by 0 bases and J by 1 base, leaving 10 bases between them. Germline values: CDR1 SGHRS, CDR2 YFSETQ. The CDR3 runs to 15 residues. The protocol was immunoSEQ multiplex PCR, while the TCRdb copy is restricted to in-frame clones and leaves out a portion. The table includes about 1.1 million clones, more than 75% detected once. J is TRBJ2-5 and V is TRBV5-1, with D unclear. What was sequenced was memory CD4+ T cells from PBMCs. Subset noted: CD45RA-negative fraction. The sequence came from a man between 18 and 29 years old in good health. Some clones in this sample may be carry-over from other donors' samples. CDR3 DNA: TGCGCCAGCAGCTTGGTTCCGAGCAGCCAAGAGACCCAGTACTTC. Translated: CASSLVPSSQETQYF.